These T cell receptor beta chains were read from a single sample in a study of blood T cells in healthy people across ages. Each CDR3 protein is one row after TCRdb ran MiXCR on the 5' RACE reads. The profile shows some 1.7 million distinct CDR3 sequences, 28% of them singletons. The specimen was blood. Receptors were obtained from a woman in her twenties or thirties in good health. Both conserved end residues are part of each CDR3. A D gene is named only where the DNA matches it firmly. Clone size, where shown, is once, few, many, or a class for clones that have expanded.

V gene: TRBV5-1; D gene: TRBD2; clone size: few; J gene: TRBJ2-7; CDR3 DNA: TGCGCCAGTAACAATCCCGGGACTAGGGACTCCTACGGGCAGTACTTC; CDR3 protein: CASNNPGTRDSYGQYF
V gene: TRBV12-3/TRBV12-4; D gene: TRBD2; clone size: few; J gene: TRBJ2-4; CDR3 DNA: TGTACCAGCAGTTCATGGGAGCGGGGGGGCTCGGATGAGCAGTACTTC; CDR3 protein: CTSSSWERGGSDEQYF
V gene: TRBV12-3/TRBV12-4; D gene: .; clone size: .; J gene: TRBJ2-6; CDR3 DNA: TGTGCCAGCACCCTCCCGGGGGCTGGGGCCAACGTCCTGACTTTC; CDR3 protein: CASTLPGAGANVLTF
V gene: TRBV20-1; D gene: TRBD2; clone size: many; J gene: TRBJ2-1; CDR3 DNA: TGCAGTGCTAGAGTAGCGGGAGGGTGGAATGAGCAGTTCTTC; CDR3 protein: CSARVAGGWNEQFF
V gene: TRBV3-1; D gene: .; clone size: .; J gene: TRBJ1-2; CDR3 DNA: TGTGCCAGCAGTTCGACAATCTCGTATGGCTACACCTTC; CDR3 protein: CASSSTISYGYTF
V gene: TRBV20-1; D gene: .; clone size: many; J gene: TRBJ1-2; CDR3 DNA: TGCAGTGCAAATGCCGGCCGTAGGAACTATGGCTACACCTTC; CDR3 protein: CSANAGRRNYGYTF
V gene: TRBV20-1; D gene: .; clone size: .; J gene: TRBJ2-7; CDR3 DNA: TGCAGCCGGGACTCTCAATTCTCCTACGAGCAGTACTTC; CDR3 protein: CSRDSQFSYEQYF
V gene: TRBV14; D gene: .; clone size: few; J gene: TRBJ2-1; CDR3 DNA: TGTGCCGGCAGCCAAGTTGGCCTGGGACTTAATCCGTTCTTC; CDR3 protein: CAGSQVGLGLNPFF
V gene: TRBV20-1; D gene: .; clone size: .; J gene: TRBJ1-5; CDR3 DNA: TGCAGTGCTAAGATGGGGGGAGGTCAGCCCCAGCATTTT; CDR3 protein: CSAKMGGGQPQHF
V gene: TRBV24-1; D gene: .; clone size: few; J gene: TRBJ1-5; CDR3 DNA: TGTGCCACCAGTGCCTCAGAGGACCAGCCCCAGCATTTT; CDR3 protein: CATSASEDQPQHF
V gene: TRBV12-3/TRBV12-4; D gene: .; clone size: .; J gene: TRBJ2-1; CDR3 DNA: TGTACCAGCAGTCGAAGCGGAGGCCCCTACAATGAGCAGTTCTTC; CDR3 protein: CTSSRSGGPYNEQFF
V gene: TRBV9; D gene: .; clone size: .; J gene: TRBJ1-2; CDR3 DNA: TGTGCCAGCAGCCCCCGAGGGACCGATGGCTACACCTTC; CDR3 protein: CASSPRGTDGYTF
V gene: TRBV6-6; D gene: TRBD1; clone size: few; J gene: TRBJ1-2; CDR3 DNA: TGTGCCAGCAGTGCGCCGGGACAGGGGGCTAACTATGGCTACACCTTC; CDR3 protein: CASSAPGQGANYGYTF
V gene: TRBV29-1; D gene: .; clone size: many; J gene: TRBJ1-2; CDR3 DNA: TGCAGCGTTGAAAACGATTTCTATGGCTACACCTTC; CDR3 protein: CSVENDFYGYTF
V gene: TRBV12-3/TRBV12-4; D gene: TRBD2; clone size: .; J gene: TRBJ2-3; CDR3 DNA: TGTGCCAGCGTACTAAGTACTAGCGGGGGCACAGACGCGCAGTATTTT; CDR3 protein: CASVLSTSGGTDAQYF
V gene: TRBV18; D gene: .; clone size: few; J gene: TRBJ2-7; CDR3 DNA: TGTGCCAGTTCAGGGCAAGAAAACTACGAGCAGTACTTC; CDR3 protein: CASSGQENYEQYF
V gene: TRBV4-2; D gene: TRBD1; clone size: many; J gene: TRBJ2-7; CDR3 DNA: TGTGCCAGCAGCCAGAGAGGTCAGGGGGCGGACCACGAGCAGTACTTC; CDR3 protein: CASSQRGQGADHEQYF
V gene: TRBV4-1; D gene: TRBD2; clone size: many; J gene: TRBJ2-5; CDR3 DNA: TGCGCCAGCAGCCAAGCTAGGACTAGCGGATCGGAGACCCAGTACTTC; CDR3 protein: CASSQARTSGSETQYF
V gene: TRBV29-1; D gene: .; clone size: once; J gene: TRBJ2-3; CDR3 DNA: TGCAGCGTTGAAAGGCAGTACACAGATACGCAGTATTTT; CDR3 protein: CSVERQYTDTQYF
V gene: TRBV20-1; D gene: TRBD2; clone size: many; J gene: TRBJ2-1; CDR3 DNA: TGCAGTGCTCGAAGCGGGGGGGTCGCGGGCGAGCAGTTCTTC; CDR3 protein: CSARSGGVAGEQFF
V gene: TRBV7-9; D gene: .; clone size: many; J gene: TRBJ2-5; CDR3 DNA: TGTGCCAGCAGCTCTCCGGAGGCTCAAGAGACCCAGTACTTC; CDR3 protein: CASSSPEAQETQYF
V gene: TRBV20-1; D gene: .; clone size: .; J gene: TRBJ2-7; CDR3 DNA: TGCAGTGCTCGAGTGGCCTTGGCCCCCTACGAGCAGTACTTC; CDR3 protein: CSARVALAPYEQYF
V gene: TRBV29-1; D gene: TRBD1; clone size: .; J gene: TRBJ2-3; CDR3 DNA: TGCAGCGTTGAACAGGGGGCGGCCACAGATACGCAGTATTTT; CDR3 protein: CSVEQGAATDTQYF
V gene: TRBV20-1; D gene: TRBD2; clone size: many; J gene: TRBJ2-7; CDR3 DNA: TGCAGTGCTCGACTAGCGGCCTCCTACGAGCAGTACTTC; CDR3 protein: CSARLAASYEQYF
V gene: TRBV6-2/TRBV6-3; D gene: .; clone size: .; J gene: TRBJ1-5; CDR3 DNA: TGTGCCAGCAGTTGGGTGCGGGGGGGGAATCAGCCCCAGCATTTT; CDR3 protein: CASSWVRGGNQPQHF
V gene: TRBV20-1; D gene: .; clone size: .; J gene: TRBJ2-3; CDR3 DNA: TGCAGTGCACAGAGCACTACCACAGATACGCAGTATTTT; CDR3 protein: CSAQSTTTDTQYF
V gene: TRBV7-6; D gene: TRBD2; clone size: .; J gene: TRBJ2-2; CDR3 DNA: TGTGCCAGCAGCCAACCTCTAGCGGGAGTAAATCCCGGGGAGCTGTTTTTT; CDR3 protein: CASSQPLAGVNPGELFF
V gene: TRBV3-1; D gene: .; clone size: few; J gene: TRBJ2-5; CDR3 DNA: TGTGCCAGCAGTCCTCAAACAGGTGGAGGGACCCAGTACTTC; CDR3 protein: CASSPQTGGGTQYF
V gene: TRBV29-1; D gene: .; clone size: .; J gene: TRBJ2-5; CDR3 DNA: TGCAGCGTTGAAGCGGGGCTAGCGGAGACCCAGTACTTC; CDR3 protein: CSVEAGLAETQYF
V gene: TRBV19; D gene: .; clone size: few; J gene: TRBJ2-4; CDR3 DNA: TGTGCCAGTAGTACCGGGAGCGAAAACATTCAGTACTTC; CDR3 protein: CASSTGSENIQYF
V gene: TRBV29-1; D gene: TRBD2; clone size: .; J gene: TRBJ2-7; CDR3 DNA: TGCAGCTACGGGGGGGCCGGGGAGACCCGGTACTTC; CDR3 protein: CSYGGAGETRYF
V gene: TRBV12-3/TRBV12-4; D gene: .; clone size: .; J gene: TRBJ2-6; CDR3 DNA: TGTGCCAGTGCAGAACTCTCTGGGGCCAACGTCCTGACTTTC; CDR3 protein: CASAELSGANVLTF
V gene: TRBV7-8; D gene: TRBD2; clone size: .; J gene: TRBJ2-1; CDR3 DNA: TGTGCCAGCAGCCCCCAGCGGGATAAGTCCCGGGGGCAGTTCTTC; CDR3 protein: CASSPQRDKSRGQFF
V gene: TRBV20-1; D gene: .; clone size: many; J gene: TRBJ2-7; CDR3 DNA: TGCAGTGCTAAGCAGGACACACGCTACGAGCAGTACTTC; CDR3 protein: CSAKQDTRYEQYF
V gene: TRBV6-6; D gene: .; clone size: many; J gene: TRBJ2-7; CDR3 DNA: TGTGCCAGCAGTTACTCCCCGACCTACGAGCAGTACTTC; CDR3 protein: CASSYSPTYEQYF
V gene: TRBV2; D gene: .; clone size: few; J gene: TRBJ2-5; CDR3 DNA: TGTGCCAGCCCTTTAGGAGAAGAGACCCAGTACTTC; CDR3 protein: CASPLGEETQYF
V gene: TRBV3-1; D gene: .; clone size: .; J gene: TRBJ2-3; CDR3 DNA: TGTGCCAGCAGCCCAAGGCGTCGGGGTTCCACAGATACGCAGTATTTT; CDR3 protein: CASSPRRRGSTDTQYF
V gene: TRBV7-2; D gene: .; clone size: .; J gene: TRBJ2-1; CDR3 DNA: TGTGCCAGCAGCCGTGAGCAGTTCTTC; CDR3 protein: CASSREQFF
V gene: TRBV20-1; D gene: .; clone size: .; J gene: TRBJ2-1; CDR3 DNA: TGCAGTGCGTTGCCTGTCAACGGGTTCAGTGAGCAGTTCTTC; CDR3 protein: CSALPVNGFSEQFF
V gene: TRBV2; D gene: .; clone size: .; J gene: TRBJ1-2; CDR3 DNA: TGTGCCAGCAGCGAGGGACCGATGAACTATGGCTACACCTTC; CDR3 protein: CASSEGPMNYGYTF
V gene: TRBV12-3/TRBV12-4; D gene: .; clone size: .; J gene: TRBJ2-1; CDR3 DNA: TGTGCCAGCATCAGCTCCCGCGGGGACCTTGAGCAGTTCTTC; CDR3 protein: CASISSRGDLEQFF
V gene: TRBV12-3/TRBV12-4; D gene: .; clone size: .; J gene: TRBJ1-1; CDR3 DNA: TGTGCCAGCAGGGTGGGACCCGGAGACATGAACACTGAAGCTTTCTTT; CDR3 protein: CASRVGPGDMNTEAFF
V gene: TRBV20-1; D gene: .; clone size: few; J gene: TRBJ2-7; CDR3 DNA: TGCAGTGCCATGCCCTTGGTCTTACTAGCTTCCTACGAGCAGTACTTC; CDR3 protein: CSAMPLVLLASYEQYF
V gene: TRBV29-1; D gene: TRBD1; clone size: few; J gene: TRBJ1-2; CDR3 DNA: TGCAGCGTTGAAGATCTTCAAGGACAGGGCGGGTACTATGGCTACACCTTC; CDR3 protein: CSVEDLQGQGGYYGYTF
V gene: TRBV2; D gene: .; clone size: .; J gene: TRBJ2-7; CDR3 DNA: TGTGCCAGCCAGAGGAGGTACGAGCAGTACTTC; CDR3 protein: CASQRRYEQYF
V gene: TRBV12-3/TRBV12-4; D gene: .; clone size: many; J gene: TRBJ2-3; CDR3 DNA: TGTGCCAGCAGTTTAGGGGACCTCGATACGCAGTATTTT; CDR3 protein: CASSLGDLDTQYF
V gene: TRBV12-3/TRBV12-4; D gene: TRBD1; clone size: .; J gene: TRBJ1-5; CDR3 DNA: TGTGCCAGCAGAATGACTGGGACAGCTACAAATCAGCCCCAGCATTTT; CDR3 protein: CASRMTGTATNQPQHF